The 18 T cell receptor beta chains below all came from one sample that was sequenced in a study of cytomegalovirus exposure and HLA in healthy donors. PCR employed 60 Vbeta and 13 Jbeta primers. Measured with immunoSEQ multiplex PCR; TCRdb has only the in-frame clones, and not every one. Of some 130,000 clones in the sample, roughly four fifths were seen once. The source material was PBMCs. The receptors originated from a woman aged 40 to 50 in good health and CMV-seropositive.

This clone was picked up one time. The rearrangement uses TRBV5-6 and TRBJ1-5, with TRBD1 matching over 8 bases. Germline loops: CDR1 SGHDT, CDR2 YYEEEE. This CDR3 comprises 14 residues. V lost 2 bases, J lost 7 bases, and 5 bases stayed unmatched. CDR3 in DNA: TGTGCCAGCAGCTTTACAGGGGGTGGACAGCCCCAGCATTTT. Translating gives CASSFTGGGQPQHF. Filled out from reference TRBV5-6 and TRBJ1-5, the complete variable domain reads DAGVTQSPTHLIKTRGQQVTLRCSPKSGHDTVSWYQQALGQGPQFIFQYYEEEERQRGNFPDRFSGHQFPNYSSELNVNALLLGDSALYLCASSFTGGGQPQHFGDGTRLSIL.

The gene calls are TRBV27 and TRBJ2-7, with D perhaps matching TRBD1 (6 bases). Trimming removed 6 bases at V and 0 bases at J, with 12 bases between. This CDR3 spans 14 amino acids. The V gene's germline CDR1 is MNHEY and CDR2 SMNVEV (reference sequence). The CDR3 nucleotides are TGTGCCAGCAGCCAGGACAGATACTCCTACGAGCAGTACTTC. Encoded protein: CASSQDRYSYEQYF.

The genes are TRBV13 and TRBJ2-1; 14 bases line up with TRBD2. Germline CDR1 and CDR2: PRHDT and FYEKMQ (reference sequence). V trimming: 5 bases; J trimming: 8 bases; junction bases outside the gene matches: 11. CDR3 length equals 17 residues. DNA of the CDR3: TGTGCCAGCAGCGTCCCTGTAGGGACTAGCGGGGGCGATGAGCAGTTCTTC. Its translation is CASSVPVGTSGGDEQFF.

The chain links TRBV7-2 to TRBJ2-1; D remains ambiguous. CDR3 size: 11 residues. Trimming pared 5 bases from V and 6 bases from J, leaving 5 bases between. CDR1 and CDR2 (germline): SGHTA, FQGNSA. The CDR3 here is CASSPSNEQFF. The CDR3 DNA reads TGTGCCAGCAGCCCCAGCAATGAGCAGTTCTTC.

This rearrangement joins TRBV27 to TRBJ2-7; weak D call: TRBD1 (6 bases). The CDR3 length is 15 residues. V was cut by 6 bases and J by 2 bases, with 17 bases left in between. Germline CDR1 MNHEY, CDR2 SMNVEV (reference sequence). CDR3 DNA sequence: TGTGCCAGCAGCCGTTCAGGGGAATCAACCTACGAGCAGTACTTC. Its protein is CASSRSGESTYEQYF.

This CDR3 is CASSYIGLGLVGELFF. In DNA, the CDR3 is TGCGCCAGCAGCTACATCGGACTAGGCCTGGTTGGGGAGCTGTTTTTT. The chain has TRBV5-1 and TRBJ2-2; 7 bases line up with TRBD2. This CDR3 is 16 amino acids long. Germline lookup yields CDR1 SGHRS and CDR2 YFSETQ. V was clipped by 3 bases and J by 8 bases; unmatched bases: 13.

In its sample, this clone was seen once. The rearrangement joins TRBV7-3 to TRBJ2-3; TRBD1 matches at 7 bases. This CDR3 is built from 15 residues. Germline CDR1 reads SGHTA; CDR2 reads FQGTGA. With V trimmed by 6 bases and J by 3 bases, 9 bases remained unmatched. The CDR3, as DNA: TGTGCCAGCAGTAAAGACAGGGTTAGGACAGATACGCAGTATTTT. Translating gives CASSKDRVRTDTQYF. The full variable domain, in which reference TRBV7-3 and TRBJ2-3 provide the parts outside the CDR3, is GAGVSQTPSNKVTEKGKYVELRCDPISGHTALYWYRQSLGQGPEFLIYFQGTGAADDSGLPNDRFFAVRPEGSVSTLKIQRTERGDSAVYLCASSKDRVRTDTQYFGPGTRLTVL.

The rearrangement uses TRBV28 and TRBJ2-7, with a weak D call TRBD1 (6 bases). Germline loops: CDR1 MDHEN, CDR2 SYDVKM. Trimming shortened V by 3 bases and J by 2 bases, and 14 bases separated the two germline ends. This CDR3 has 15 residues. In DNA form, the CDR3 reads TGTGCCAGCAGTTTTGTCAACAGGGTCCCCTACGAGCAGTACTTC. Its protein product is CASSFVNRVPYEQYF.

The table lists this clone with a few counts. This chain uses TRBV6-1 with TRBJ1-5, with 7 bases fitting TRBD1. The CDR3 has 12 residues. V lost 10 bases to trimming and J lost 7 bases; unmatched junction nucleotides: 7. Germline-derived CDR1 and CDR2 are MNHNS and SASEGT. The CDR3 DNA sequence: TGTGCCACCAAGACAGGGCCGCAGCCCCAGCATTTT. Its translation is CATKTGPQPQHF.

This clone was observed a handful of times. The chain joins TRBV19 to TRBJ2-5; TRBD1 matches at 10 bases. The germline CDR1 and CDR2 sequences are LNHDA and SQIVND (reference sequence). There are 14 residues in the CDR3. Trimming cost V 6 bases and J 1 base; bases outside gene matches: 2. Here the CDR3 reads CASRDRGTQETQYF. CDR3 DNA: TGTGCCAGTAGGGACAGGGGGACCCAAGAGACCCAGTACTTC.

With respect to this clone: This sample also contains other DNA sequences that code for the same CDR3. The chain joins TRBV4-2 to TRBJ2-1; 11 nucleotides align to TRBD2. Germline V gene lookup returns CDR1 LGHNA and CDR2 YNFKEQ. This CDR3 contains 16 residues. The V gene end was trimmed by 2 bases and the J gene end by 6 bases; junction bases not matched to a gene: 6. CDR3 region: CASSQLLAGEGNEQFF. CDR3 nucleotides: TGTGCCAGCAGCCAATTACTAGCGGGGGAAGGCAATGAGCAGTTCTTC.

In this sample, this clone turned up once. The chain carries TRBV5-1 and TRBJ2-5; D not certain. Germline assignment: CDR1 SGHRS and CDR2 YFSETQ. The CDR3 covers 13 residues. V was clipped by 4 bases and J by 3 bases, with 10 bases between them. CDR3 bases: TGCGCCAGCAGCGTAGCATTTAAAGAGACCCAGTACTTC. It codes for CASSVAFKETQYF. Variable domain in full (rest from reference TRBV5-1 and TRBJ2-5): KAGVTQTPRYLIKTRGQQVTLSCSPISGHRSVSWYQQTPGQGLQFLFEYFSETQRNKGNFPGRFSGRQFSNSRSEMNVSTLELGDSALYLCASSVAFKETQYFGPGTRLLVL.

The chain links TRBV6-5 to TRBJ1-1; D gene unclear. Germline V gene lookup returns CDR1 MNHEY and CDR2 SVGAGI. V lost 7 bases and J 0 bases, leaving 12 bases between the germline ends. The CDR3 runs to 14 residues. CDR3 DNA: TGTGCCAGCAAACCCGACACCCTGAACACTGAAGCTTTCTTT. Amino acid sequence: CASKPDTLNTEAFF.

J is TRBJ2-5 and V is TRBV6-1; TRBD1 agrees at 9 bases. Germline V gene data show CDR1 as MNHNS and CDR2 as SASEGT. The trim removed 6 bases at V and 1 base at J, leaving 3 bases unmatched. The CDR3 is 14 residues long. The chain's CDR3 is CASRGTGFQETQYF. For the CDR3, the DNA is TGTGCCAGCAGGGGGACAGGGTTCCAAGAGACCCAGTACTTC.

V is TRBV29-1 and J is TRBJ1-5, with 9 positions matching TRBD1. The CDR3 has 13 amino acids. Germline-derived CDR1 and CDR2 are SQVTM and ANQGSEA. V was pared by 4 bases and J by 6 bases, with 4 bases of the junction left unmatched. The CDR3 is CSVGTGDGQPQHF. The CDR3 region has the DNA TGCAGCGTTGGGACAGGGGACGGTCAGCCCCAGCATTTT. Variable domain in full (rest from reference TRBV29-1 and TRBJ1-5): SAVISQKPSRDICQRGTSLTIQCQVDSQVTMMFWYRQQPGQSLTLIATANQGSEATYESGFVIDKFPISRPNLTFSTLTVSNMSPEDSSIYLCSVGTGDGQPQHFGDGTRLSIL.

This clone was recorded once. The chain is built from TRBV6-1 and TRBJ2-1; 13 positions match TRBD2. Germline lookup yields CDR1 MNHNS and CDR2 SASEGT. Losses at the gene ends were 4 bases for V and 6 bases for J; bases not matched to a gene: 3. The CDR3 length is 15 residues. The CDR3 loop reads CASSAGLAGLNEQFF. The CDR3 DNA follows: TGTGCCAGCAGTGCGGGACTAGCGGGGCTCAATGAGCAGTTCTTC.

This chain connects TRBV7-9 to TRBJ2-5; D might be TRBD1 (6 bases). Trimming shortened V by 5 bases and J by 4 bases, and 17 bases separated the two germline ends. Germline CDR1 and CDR2: SEHNR and FQNEAQ (reference sequence). There are 15 residues in the CDR3. CDR3 sequence: CASSQHTGLGETQYF. The CDR3 coding sequence is TGTGCCAGCAGCCAACACACAGGGTTAGGAGAGACCCAGTACTTC.

J is TRBJ2-5 and V is TRBV4-1; 11 bases align to TRBD2. The V gene end was trimmed by 3 bases and the J gene end by 1 base; junction bases not matched to a gene: 1. This CDR3 spans 15 amino acids. Germline V gives CDR1 MGHRA, CDR2 YSYEKL. The CDR3 DNA reads as TGCGCCAGCAGCCACACTAGCGGGGGCCAAGAGACCCAGTACTTC. Protein: CASSHTSGGQETQYF.